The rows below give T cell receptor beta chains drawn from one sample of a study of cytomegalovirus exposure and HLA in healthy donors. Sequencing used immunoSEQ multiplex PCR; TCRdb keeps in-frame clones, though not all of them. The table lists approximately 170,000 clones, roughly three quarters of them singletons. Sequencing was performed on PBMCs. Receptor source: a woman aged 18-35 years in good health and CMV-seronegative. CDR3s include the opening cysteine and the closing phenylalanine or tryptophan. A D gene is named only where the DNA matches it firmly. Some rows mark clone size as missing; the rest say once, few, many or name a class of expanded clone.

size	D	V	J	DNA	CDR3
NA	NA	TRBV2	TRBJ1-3	TGTGCCAGCAGCGCAGGGTCAAACACCATATATTTT	CASSAGSNTIYF
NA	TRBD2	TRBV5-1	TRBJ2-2	TGCGCCAGCAGCTTGCGGCTAGCGGGGGACACCGGGGAGCTGTTTTTT	CASSLRLAGDTGELFF
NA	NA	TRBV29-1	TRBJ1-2	TGCAGCGTTGGTTACGGGGTGGATGGCTACACCTTC	CSVGYGVDGYTF
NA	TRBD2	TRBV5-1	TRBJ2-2	TGCGCCAGCAGCGGACTAGCACAGAACACCGGGGAGCTGTTTTTT	CASSGLAQNTGELFF
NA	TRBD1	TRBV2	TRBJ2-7	TGTGCCAGCCTCAAGGGGACAGGGGGAAGCTCCTACGAGCAGTACTTC	CASLKGTGGSSYEQYF
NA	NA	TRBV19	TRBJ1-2	TGTGCCAGTAGTATAGAAAGTAACATACAACCAAGGAGCTATGGCTACACCTTC	CASSIESNIQPRSYGYTF
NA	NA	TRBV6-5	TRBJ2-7	TGTGCCAGCCTAAACCCGAATACCTACGAGCAGTACTTC	CASLNPNTYEQYF
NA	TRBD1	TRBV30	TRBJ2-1	TGTGCCTGGAGTCTAGGACAGGGACACAATGAGCAGTTCTTC	CAWSLGQGHNEQFF
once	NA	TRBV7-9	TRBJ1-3	TGTGCCAGCAGCTTATGGGAGGGAACCTCTGGAAACACCATATATTTT	CASSLWEGTSGNTIYF
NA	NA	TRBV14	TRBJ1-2	TGTGCCAGCAGCCCCGTGGGAGGGCGCTATGGCTACACCTTC	CASSPVGGRYGYTF
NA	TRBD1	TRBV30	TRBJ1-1	TGTGCCTGGAGTGACGTAGGACAGGGGGTGAGGACTGAAGCTTTCTTT	CAWSDVGQGVRTEAFF
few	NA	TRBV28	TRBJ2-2	TGTGCCAGCACAAGGGGACTCGAGGTATTTGGAACCGGGGAGCTGTTTTTT	CASTRGLEVFGTGELFF
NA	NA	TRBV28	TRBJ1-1	TGTGCCAGCAGTCCAGAGAACACTGAAGCTTTCTTT	CASSPENTEAFF
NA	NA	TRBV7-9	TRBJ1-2	TGTGCCAGCAGCCCCCTTAGTGGCAGTACTAGCTACACCTTC	CASSPLSGSTSYTF
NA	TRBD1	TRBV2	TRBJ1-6	TGTGCCAGCAACACCGGGACAGGGATGGCACCCCTCCACTTT	CASNTGTGMAPLHF
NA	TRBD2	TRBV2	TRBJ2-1	TGTGCCAGCATGGCGGTAATGTGGGCTAGCGGGGGGGAAAGCTCCTACAATGAGCAGTTCTTC	CASMAVMWASGGESSYNEQFF
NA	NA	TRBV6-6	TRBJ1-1	TGTGCCAGCAGTTACTCGAGGCAGGGAAGCTCTGAAGCTTTCTTT	CASSYSRQGSSEAFF
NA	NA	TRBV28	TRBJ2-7	TGTGCCAGCAGTTTTTTCCGGGACACCTACGAGCAGTACTTC	CASSFFRDTYEQYF
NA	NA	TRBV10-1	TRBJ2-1	TGCGCCAGCAGTGAAAGACTAGGCTTGGGATCCTACAATGAGCAGTTCTTC	CASSERLGLGSYNEQFF
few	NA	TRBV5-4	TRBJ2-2	TGTGCCAGCAGCGAAACCCAGGGATTCGGGGAGCTGTTTTTT	CASSETQGFGELFF
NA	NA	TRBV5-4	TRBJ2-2	TGTGCCAGCAGCTTGGAGGGGGTGAACACCGGGGAGCTGTTTTTT	CASSLEGVNTGELFF
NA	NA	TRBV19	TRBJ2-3	TGTGCCAGTAGTATAGATCTAGTGGACAGACAAGATACGCAGTATTTT	CASSIDLVDRQDTQYF
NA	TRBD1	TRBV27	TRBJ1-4	TGTGCCAGCAGTTTGCTCCCGACAGGGGTTGAAAAACTGTTTTTT	CASSLLPTGVEKLFF
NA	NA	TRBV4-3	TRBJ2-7	TGCGCCAGCAGCCAAGTCCTCGGGAGCTCCTACGAGCAGTACTTC	CASSQVLGSSYEQYF
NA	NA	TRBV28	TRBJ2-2	TGTGCCAGCAGCATCTTTCTGGGGGCAAACACCGGGGAGCTGTTTTTT	CASSIFLGANTGELFF
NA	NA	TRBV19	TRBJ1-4	TGTGCCAGTAGTATTCAGTGGCAGGGGAATGAAAAACTGTTTTTT	CASSIQWQGNEKLFF
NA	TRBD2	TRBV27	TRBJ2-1	TGTGCCAGCAGTTTCGGGACTAGCGGGACTGAGCAGTTCTTC	CASSFGTSGTEQFF
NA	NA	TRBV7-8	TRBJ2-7	TGTGCCAGCAGCTTAGCTGCGGCCCTGGTCTACGAGCAGTACTTC	CASSLAAALVYEQYF
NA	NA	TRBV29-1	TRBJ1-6	TGCAGCGTTGGGGGGCGGAAGGATTCACCCCTCCACTTT	CSVGGRKDSPLHF
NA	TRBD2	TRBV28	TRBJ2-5	TGTGCCAGCACCCGGGGGGGGGAGACCCAGTACTTC	CASTRGGETQYF
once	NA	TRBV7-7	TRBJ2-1	TGTGCCAGCAGCTTAGGGGCAAACAATGAGCAGTTCTTC	CASSLGANNEQFF
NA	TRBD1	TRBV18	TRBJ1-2	TGTGCCAGCTCACCAACGACAGGGGACTATGGCTACACCTTC	CASSPTTGDYGYTF
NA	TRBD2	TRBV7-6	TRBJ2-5	TGTGCCAGCAGCTCTATGGGGACTAGATGGGGAGAGACCCAGTACTTC	CASSSMGTRWGETQYF
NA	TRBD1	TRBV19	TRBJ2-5	TGTGCCAGTAGTAACCTTGGGGACAGGGGGCCTAGCGAGACCCAGTACTTC	CASSNLGDRGPSETQYF
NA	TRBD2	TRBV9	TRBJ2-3	TGTGCCAGCAGCCCCTCAGTGGGGGGGGGCACAGATACGCAGTATTTT	CASSPSVGGGTDTQYF
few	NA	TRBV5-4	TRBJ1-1	TGTGCCAGCAGCCTTGGACGGGAGAACACTGAAGCTTTCTTT	CASSLGRENTEAFF
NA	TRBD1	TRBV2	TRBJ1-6	TGTGCCAGCAGTGAGACAGGGAATTCACCCCTCCACTTT	CASSETGNSPLHF
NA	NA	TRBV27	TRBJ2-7	TGTGCCAGCAGTGCAGGGCTCACCTACGAGCAGTACTTC	CASSAGLTYEQYF
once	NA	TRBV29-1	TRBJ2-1	TGCAGCGTTGTCTGGGGCGATAGCTCCTACAATGAGCAGTTCTTC	CSVVWGDSSYNEQFF
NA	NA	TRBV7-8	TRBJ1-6	TGTGCCAGCAGCTTAGAGCATGTGGCACCCCTCCACTTT	CASSLEHVAPLHF
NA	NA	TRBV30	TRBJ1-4	TGTGCCTGGAGTGTACGCAGGGGTGAAAAACTGTTTTTT	CAWSVRRGEKLFF
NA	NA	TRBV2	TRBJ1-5	TGTGCCAGCAGGTTGGACAGGCCCCAGCATTTT	CASRLDRPQHF
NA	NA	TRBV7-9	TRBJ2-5	TGTGCCAGCAGCTTAGAGAGGGCCCAAGAGACCCAGTACTTC	CASSLERAQETQYF
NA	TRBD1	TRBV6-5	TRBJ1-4	TGTGCCAGCAGACATGGGACAGGGGGGAGTGAAAAACTGTTTTTT	CASRHGTGGSEKLFF
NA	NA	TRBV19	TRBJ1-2	TGTGCCAGTCGTATTGACGAAGGTCGGGACTATGGCTACACCTTC	CASRIDEGRDYGYTF
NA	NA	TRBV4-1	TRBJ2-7	TGCGCCAGCAGGAAAGCGATCGGACAAGGCTACGAGCAGTACTTC	CASRKAIGQGYEQYF
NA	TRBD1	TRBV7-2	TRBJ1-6	TGTGCCAGCAGCTTGGGACAGCAGGCTAATTCACCCCTCCACTTT	CASSLGQQANSPLHF
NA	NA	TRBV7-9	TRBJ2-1	TGTGCCAGCAGCCACGGAGTCATCAATGAGCAGTTCTTC	CASSHGVINEQFF